These 22 T cell receptor beta chains were all obtained from the same sample, sequenced in a study of blood T cell repertoires in COVID-19. Method: immunoSEQ multiplex PCR; TCRdb's copy keeps in-frame clones and lacks some. This sample has 140,000 or so clones, with 88% found just once. What was sequenced was peripheral blood. These receptor sequences come from a human donor with COVID-19, enrolled during active disease. The donor label of this sample is uncertain.

The rearrangement joins TRBV7-3 to TRBJ2-2, with D maybe TRBD2 (7 bases). The CDR3 runs 15 residues. Trimming took off 5 bases at V and 5 bases at J, with 15 bases between the two ends. Germline assignment: CDR1 SGHTA and CDR2 FQGTGA. The CDR3 region is CASSPGGRGTGELFF. DNA for the CDR3: TGTGCCAGCAGCCCCGGGGGGCGAGGTACCGGGGAGCTGTTTTTT.

V usage is TRBV2 and J usage is TRBJ1-2; weak D call: TRBD1 (5 bases). Looked up from germline, CDR1 is SNHLY and CDR2 is FYNNEI. Trimming shortened V by 6 bases and J by 7 bases, and 9 bases separated the two germline ends. This CDR3 region has 11 residues. Written as DNA, the CDR3 is TGTGCCAGCAGCCTCAGGGCTGGCTACACCTTC. Translated: CASSLRAGYTF. Using reference TRBV2 and TRBJ1-2 for the parts outside the CDR3, the full variable domain is EPEVTQTPSHQVTQMGQEVILRCVPISNHLYFYWYRQILGQKVEFLVSFYNNEISEKSEIFDDQFSVERPDGSNFTLKIRSTKLEDSAMYFCASSLRAGYTFGSGTRLTVV.

The chain joins TRBV7-2 to TRBJ2-3, with D perhaps TRBD2 (6 bases). Deletions cut 5 bases from V and 0 bases from J, with 15 bases between. The CDR3 contains 16 residues. CDR1 and CDR2 (germline): SGHTA, FQGNSA. The CDR3 region is CASSGGGTVSTDTQYF. CDR3 nucleotide sequence: TGTGCCAGCAGCGGAGGAGGGACTGTGAGCACAGATACGCAGTATTTT.

The sample holds one count of this clone. The chain carries TRBV2 and TRBJ2-7, with TRBD2 matching 8 bases. The CDR3 totals 13 residues. Germline trimming cut 1 base from V and 6 bases from J; bases unmatched to any gene: 2. CDR1 is SNHLY, CDR2 FYNNEI, per germline. Written as DNA, the CDR3 is TGTGCCAGCAGTGAAGGACTAGCGCGCGAGCAGTACTTC. Translating it yields CASSEGLAREQYF.

V gene TRBV25-1 combines with J gene TRBJ2-7, with 9 bases lining up with TRBD1. Germline CDR1 reads MGHDK; CDR2 reads SYGVNS. This CDR3 comprises 14 residues. V lost 3 bases and J lost 5; bases outside the gene matches: 5. The CDR3 DNA reads as TGTGCCAGCAGTGACGACAGGGGGACCAACGAGCAGTACTTC. Translating gives CASSDDRGTNEQYF.

The chain uses TRBV6-5 and TRBJ1-4, with D unclear. V gave up 0 bases and J gave up 0 bases, with 8 bases separating them. CDR3 size: 16 residues. Germline assignment: CDR1 MNHEY and CDR2 SVGAGI. The CDR3 reads CASSYSSGATNEKLFF. The CDR3 DNA reads as TGTGCCAGCAGTTACTCGAGTGGAGCAACTAATGAAAAACTGTTTTTT.

V and J are TRBV6-5 and TRBJ1-2; a possible D gene is TRBD1 (6 bases). CDR3 size: 14 residues. V gave up 6 bases and J gave up 3 bases, with 14 bases separating them. Germline-derived CDR1 and CDR2 are MNHEY and SVGAGI. The CDR3 nucleotides are TGTGCCAGCAGCCTGGACAGCCGATACTATGGCTACACCTTC. Its translation: CASSLDSRYYGYTF.

The chain carries TRBV19 and TRBJ1-2, with D hard to call. Germline CDR1 is LNHDA and CDR2 is SQIVND (reference sequence). The V end lost 7 bases, the J end lost 7 bases, and 13 bases lay between the germline ends. CDR3 size: 12 residues. This CDR3 reads CASNQRHSGYTF. The CDR3 DNA reads TGTGCCAGTAACCAAAGACACTCTGGCTACACCTTC.

This chain joins TRBV5-1 and TRBJ1-5; 7 nucleotides match TRBD1. Germline CDR1 reads SGHRS; CDR2 reads YFSETQ. V lost 5 bases and J lost 5; bases outside the gene matches: 4. The CDR3 consists of 13 residues. This chain's CDR3 is CASSITGDQPQHF. CDR3 in DNA: TGCGCCAGCAGTATTACAGGGGATCAGCCCCAGCATTTT.

V is TRBV2 and J is TRBJ1-1, with 8 bases lining up with TRBD1. V shed 6 bases and J 5 bases; nucleotides not matched to a gene: 8. There are 14 residues in the CDR3. Germline CDR1 SNHLY, CDR2 FYNNEI. CDR3 sequence: CASSADRASTEAFF. The CDR3 bases are TGTGCCAGCAGCGCGGACAGGGCGAGTACTGAAGCTTTCTTT.

The chain carries TRBV24-1 and TRBJ1-2; 9 nucleotides line up with TRBD1. The trim removed 3 bases at V and 2 bases at J, leaving 3 bases unmatched. This CDR3 spans 15 amino acids. Germline V gene lookup returns CDR1 KGHDR and CDR2 SFDVKD. The CDR3 region is CATSDPGTGNYGYTF. The CDR3 DNA sequence: TGTGCCACCAGTGATCCCGGGACAGGGAACTATGGCTACACCTTC.

J is TRBJ2-2 and V is TRBV5-1; tentatively, D is TRBD1 (5 bases). CDR1 SGHRS and CDR2 YFSETQ come from the germline V gene. The CDR3 has 16 amino acids. Trimming removed 0 bases at V and 1 base at J, with 10 bases between. CDR3 protein: CASSLVPQGNTGELFF. The CDR3 bases are TGCGCCAGCAGCTTGGTCCCCCAGGGGAACACCGGGGAGCTGTTTTTT.

This chain joins TRBV24-1 and TRBJ1-5; D is undetermined. CDR3 length: 12 amino acids. The germline CDR1 and CDR2 sequences are KGHDR and SFDVKD. The ends were cut back, 4 bases at V and 4 bases at J, with 4 bases in the middle. The CDR3 is CATSDPNQPQHF. The CDR3 bases are TGTGCCACCAGTGACCCAAATCAGCCCCAGCATTTT.

This clone was recorded only once. The chain couples TRBV3-1 (or the pseudogene TRBV3-2) to TRBJ1-1, with 9 bases identical to TRBD1. Trimming took 4 bases from V and 1 from J; bases not matched to a gene: 4. Germline V gene sequence: CDR1 LGHDT, CDR2 YNNKEL (reference sequence). The CDR3 loop spans 15 amino acids. The CDR3 region is CASSPGDRANTEAFF. CDR3 nucleotide sequence: TGTGCCAGCAGCCCGGGGGACAGGGCGAACACTGAAGCTTTCTTT.

J is TRBJ1-3 and V is TRBV6-5; TRBD1 might be the D (6 bases). Germline CDR1 MNHEY, CDR2 SVGAGI. The V end was cut by 0 bases, the J end by 4 bases, with 13 bases between. This CDR3 spans 16 amino acids. The CDR3 nucleotides read TGTGCCAGCAGTTACTCGTACAGGGCGGCCGGAAACACCATATATTTT. Translating it yields CASSYSYRAAGNTIYF.

The chain links TRBV9 to TRBJ2-1, with TRBD2 as a possible D gene (6 bases). The V gene lost 0 bases and the J gene lost 7 bases, with 14 bases spanning the gap. This CDR3 has 15 residues. CDR1 and CDR2 (germline): SGDLS, YYNGEE. The DNA of the CDR3 is TGTGCCAGCAGCGTAGGACTAGAGATCTGGAATGAGCAGTTCTTC. It encodes CASSVGLEIWNEQFF.

V usage is TRBV7-6 and J usage is TRBJ1-1; D remains ambiguous. This CDR3 contains 14 residues. Trimming took 1 base from V and 3 from J, leaving 9 bases between them. The germline V gene has CDR1 SGHVS and CDR2 FNYEAQ. In nucleotides, the CDR3 is TGTGCCAGCAGCTTAGGGGCAGGTGACACTGAAGCTTTCTTT. Protein product: CASSLGAGDTEAFF.

This chain connects TRBV5-1 to TRBJ2-1; 10 bases line up with TRBD2. V was clipped by 5 bases and J by 1 base; unmatched bases: 3. CDR3 length: 15 residues. CDR1 is SGHRS, CDR2 YFSETQ, per germline. The CDR3 bases are TGCGCCAGCAGGATAGCGGGGGGATCCTACAATGAGCAGTTCTTC. Translation gives CASRIAGGSYNEQFF.

The chain combines TRBV5-1 with TRBJ2-7, with TRBD1 matching 7 bases. CDR1 SGHRS and CDR2 YFSETQ come from the germline V gene. The CDR3 spans 16 residues. V shed 4 bases, J shed 2 bases, and the junction held 12 bases outside the gene matches. For the CDR3, the DNA is TGCGCCAGCAGCCCGGCCGGGGCAGGGGGAACCTACGAGCAGTACTTC. It specifies CASSPAGAGGTYEQYF.

This chain joins TRBV6-2 or TRBV6-3 and TRBJ2-1; 11 nucleotides match TRBD2. CDR3 length equals 16 residues. After removal of 2 bases from V and 2 bases from J, the junction contained 2 bases not matched to a gene. Germline CDR1 MNHEY, CDR2 SVGEGT. The CDR3 protein is CASSYLAGGPYNEQFF. CDR3 DNA sequence: TGTGCCAGCAGTTACCTAGCGGGGGGCCCCTACAATGAGCAGTTCTTC.

The chain uses TRBV6-5 and TRBJ1-2; TRBD1 aligns across 8 bases. CDR3 length: 16 amino acids. Germline CDR1 and CDR2: MNHEY and SVGAGI. The V and J ends lost 0 bases and 3 bases, in that order; junction bases with no gene match: 6. The CDR3 bases are TGTGCCAGCAGTTACTCCCCCGGGACAGGACACTATGGCTACACCTTC. Its translation: CASSYSPGTGHYGYTF.

V is TRBV7-9 and J is TRBJ1-1; 10 bases agree with TRBD1. The CDR3 is 18 residues long. The J segment lost 6 bases and the V segment lost 5 bases, leaving 18 bases of the junction unmatched. CDR1 is SEHNR and CDR2 is FQNEAQ in the germline V gene (reference sequence). The CDR3 region is CASSRSGQGISSSAEAFF. CDR3 sequence (DNA): TGTGCCAGCAGCCGTTCGGGACAGGGGATAAGTAGCTCGGCTGAAGCTTTCTTT.